The 4 T cell receptor beta chains reported below all come from one sample, sequenced in a study of siplizumab effects on memory and regulatory T cells. Sequencing was performed with immunoSEQ multiplex PCR; in TCRdb, only in-frame clones are kept and a portion is missing. The sample lists about 50,000 clones; roughly 92% were seen once. Sequences were obtained from CD8+ T cells sorted from blood. The source of these receptors is a human donor in good health.

The chain links TRBV23-1 to TRBJ2-7, with 7 bases aligning to TRBD2. TRBV23-1 counts as an open reading frame of uncertain function. CDR3 length: 19 residues. The trim removed 0 bases at V and 2 bases at J, leaving 16 bases unmatched. CDR3 amino acids: CASSQSHRDLAAKTYEQYF. In DNA form, the CDR3 reads TGCGCCAGCAGTCAATCGCATAGGGACCTAGCGGCCAAAACCTACGAGCAGTACTTC.

The CDR3 loop is CASSFPQGLDQPQHF. CDR3 bases: TGTGCCAGCAGTTTCCCACAGGGACTTGATCAGCCCCAGCATTTT. The V gene is TRBV28, the J gene TRBJ1-5; D is perhaps TRBD1 (6 bases). The germline V gene encodes CDR1 MDHEN and CDR2 SYDVKM. The germline V and J ends were trimmed by 3 bases and 5 bases, with 14 bases remaining between them. The CDR3 runs to 15 residues.

The J gene is TRBJ1-2, the V gene TRBV20-1, with D uncertain. The CDR3 is made up of 9 amino acids. Trimming cost V 8 bases and J 6 bases, with 7 bases left between them. CDR1 DFQATT and CDR2 SNEGSKA come from the germline V gene (reference sequence). CDR3 loop: CSKIDGYTF. In DNA form, the CDR3 reads TGCAGTAAGATTGATGGCTACACCTTC.

This clone was observed a single time. This rearrangement joins TRBV7-6 to TRBJ2-1; D gene uncertain. The V end lost 3 bases, the J end lost 10 bases, and 10 bases lay between the germline ends. CDR1 SGHVS and CDR2 FNYEAQ come from the germline V gene. The CDR3 runs 12 residues. The CDR3 spells CASSLLDREQFF. CDR3 DNA: TGTGCCAGCAGCTTGCTAGATCGCGAGCAGTTCTTC.